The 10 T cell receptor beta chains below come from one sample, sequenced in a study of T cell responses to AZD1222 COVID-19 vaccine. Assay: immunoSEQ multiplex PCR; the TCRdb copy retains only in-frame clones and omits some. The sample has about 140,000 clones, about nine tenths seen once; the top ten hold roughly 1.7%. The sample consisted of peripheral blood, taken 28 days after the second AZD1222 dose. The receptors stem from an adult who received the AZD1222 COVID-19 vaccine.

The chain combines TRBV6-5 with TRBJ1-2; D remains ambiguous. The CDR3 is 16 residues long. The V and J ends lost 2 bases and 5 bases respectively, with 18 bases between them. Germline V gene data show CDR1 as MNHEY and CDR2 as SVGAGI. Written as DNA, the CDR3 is TGTGCCAGCAGTTACACTGCAAGTCGTCCGAGATATGGCTACACCTTC. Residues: CASSYTASRPRYGYTF.

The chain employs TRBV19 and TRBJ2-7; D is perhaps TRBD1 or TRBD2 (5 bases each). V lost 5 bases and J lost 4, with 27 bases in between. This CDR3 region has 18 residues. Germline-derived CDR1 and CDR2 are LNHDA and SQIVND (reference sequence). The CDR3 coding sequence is TGTGCCAGTAGTCCTCAAAGACACCGGGGACCAGAGGGGTACGAGCAGTACTTC. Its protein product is CASSPQRHRGPEGYEQYF.

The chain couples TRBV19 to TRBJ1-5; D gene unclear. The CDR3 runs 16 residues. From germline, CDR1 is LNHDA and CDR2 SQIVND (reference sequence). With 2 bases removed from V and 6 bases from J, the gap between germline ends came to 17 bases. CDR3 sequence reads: CASSISSQAVSQPQHF. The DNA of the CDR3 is TGTGCCAGTAGTATATCGTCCCAGGCAGTGAGTCAGCCCCAGCATTTT.

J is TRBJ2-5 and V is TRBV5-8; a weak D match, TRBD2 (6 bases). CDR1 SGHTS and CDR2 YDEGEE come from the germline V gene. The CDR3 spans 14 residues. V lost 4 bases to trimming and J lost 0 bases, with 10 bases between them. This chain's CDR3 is CASSTGLYQETQYF. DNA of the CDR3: TGTGCCAGCAGCACGGGACTGTACCAAGAGACCCAGTACTTC.

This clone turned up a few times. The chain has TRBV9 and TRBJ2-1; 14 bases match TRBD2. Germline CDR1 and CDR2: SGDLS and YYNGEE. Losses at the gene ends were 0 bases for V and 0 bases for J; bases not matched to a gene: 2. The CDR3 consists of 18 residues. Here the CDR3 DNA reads TGTGCCAGCAGCGTAGGACTAGCGGGAGGGAGCTCCTACAATGAGCAGTTCTTC. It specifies CASSVGLAGGSSYNEQFF.

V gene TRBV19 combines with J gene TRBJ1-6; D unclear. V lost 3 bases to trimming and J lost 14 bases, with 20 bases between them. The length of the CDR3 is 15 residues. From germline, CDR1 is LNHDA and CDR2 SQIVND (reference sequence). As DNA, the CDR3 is TGTGCCAGTAGTATGCTGGACCAGCGGGATAGATCCCTCCACTTT. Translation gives CASSMLDQRDRSLHF.

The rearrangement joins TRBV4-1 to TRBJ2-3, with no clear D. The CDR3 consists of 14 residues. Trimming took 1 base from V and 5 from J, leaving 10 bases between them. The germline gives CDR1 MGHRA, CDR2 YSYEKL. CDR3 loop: CASSQAQDRDTQYF. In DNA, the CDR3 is TGCGCCAGCAGCCAAGCCCAAGACCGAGATACGCAGTATTTT.

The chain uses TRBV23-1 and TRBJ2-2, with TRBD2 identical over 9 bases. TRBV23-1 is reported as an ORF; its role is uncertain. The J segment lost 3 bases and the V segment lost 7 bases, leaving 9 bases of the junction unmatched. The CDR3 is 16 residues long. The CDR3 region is CASTSLTSGHTGELFF. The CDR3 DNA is TGCGCCAGCACTTCACTGACTAGCGGTCACACCGGGGAGCTGTTTTTT.

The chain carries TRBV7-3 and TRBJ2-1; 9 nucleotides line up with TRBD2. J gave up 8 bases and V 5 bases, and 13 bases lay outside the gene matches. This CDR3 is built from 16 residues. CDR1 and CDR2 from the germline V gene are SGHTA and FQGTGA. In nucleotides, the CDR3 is TGTGCCAGCAGCGAAAAAGGTAGCGGGAGAGGGGATGAGCAGTTCTTC. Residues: CASSEKGSGRGDEQFF.

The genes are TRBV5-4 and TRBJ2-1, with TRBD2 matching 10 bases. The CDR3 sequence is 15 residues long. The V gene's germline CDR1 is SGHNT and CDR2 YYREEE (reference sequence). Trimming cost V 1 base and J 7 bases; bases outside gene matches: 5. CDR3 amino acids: CASSLKASGRNEQFF. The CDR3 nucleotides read TGTGCCAGCAGCTTGAAGGCTAGCGGGAGAAATGAGCAGTTCTTC.